The 23 T cell receptor beta chains below come from one sample, sequenced in a study of CD8 T cells in Susac syndrome (dated by TCRdb to about 2019). The library was made by the immunoSEQ multiplex PCR assay. RNA was extracted using the RNeasy kit, and roughly 0.45 to 1 microgram was reverse transcribed with random hexamers. TCRdb's own reprocessing of the public reads used fastp at Q25 and MiXCR and kept productive beta chains. Every entry covers one CDR3 protein and lists the most common genes and DNA from its rows. The table for this sample lists 150,000 to 250,000 distinct CDR3 sequences; around 96% of them were counted only once. The top ten hold about 0.09% of the sample. Source material: CD4+ T cells from PBMCs. The receptors here all came from a human donor with multiple sclerosis.

V usage is TRBV7-2 and J usage is TRBJ2-3; D is undetermined. Trimming left V 5 bases short and J 2 bases short, with 14 bases between. Germline loops: CDR1 SGHTA, CDR2 FQGNSA. This CDR3 has 15 residues. The CDR3 DNA is TGTGCCAGCAGCCCCGACGGGCGGATCACAGATACGCAGTATTTT. This sequence encodes CASSPDGRITDTQYF.

This clonotype is a singleton in its sample. V is TRBV2 and J is TRBJ2-3; D might be TRBD1 (6 bases). The germline V and J ends were trimmed by 6 bases and 4 bases, with 8 bases remaining between them. The CDR3 contains 12 residues. Germline-derived CDR1 and CDR2 are SNHLY and FYNNEI. The CDR3 DNA is TGTGCCAGCAGAAACAGGGCAGATACGCAGTATTTT. This encodes CASRNRADTQYF.

The chain carries TRBV29-1 and TRBJ1-5; the D is unclear. The CDR3 totals 13 residues. With 4 bases removed from V and 1 base from J, the gap between germline ends came to 8 bases. Per the germline V gene, CDR1 is SQVTM and CDR2 is ANQGSEA. The CDR3 DNA follows: TGCAGCGTTGGTATGCAGAGCAATCAGCCCCAGCATTTT. This sequence encodes CSVGMQSNQPQHF.

The chain joins TRBV5-1 to TRBJ2-6; no clear D gene. Germline V gene lookup returns CDR1 SGHRS and CDR2 YFSETQ. This CDR3 is built from 16 residues. Trimming pared 3 bases from V and 0 bases from J, leaving 10 bases between. The CDR3 DNA sequence: TGCGCCAGCAGCTCCGGGCTAAGCTCTGGGGCCAACGTCCTGACTTTC. Its translation: CASSSGLSSGANVLTF. Together with reference TRBV5-1 and TRBJ2-6, the CDR3 gives the full variable domain: KAGVTQTPRYLIKTRGQQVTLSCSPISGHRSVSWYQQTPGQGLQFLFEYFSETQRNKGNFPGRFSGRQFSNSRSEMNVSTLELGDSALYLCASSSGLSSGANVLTFGAGSRLTVL.

The rearrangement uses TRBV7-9 and TRBJ2-1, with D perhaps TRBD2 (7 bases). The CDR3 spans 15 residues. Germline V gene data show CDR1 as SEHNR and CDR2 as FQNEAQ (reference sequence). The V gene lost 4 bases and the J gene lost 9 bases, with 19 bases spanning the gap. The CDR3 reads CASSSIQGRAVEQFF. The CDR3 DNA is TGTGCCAGCAGCTCTATCCAGGGGAGGGCAGTTGAGCAGTTCTTC. The whole variable domain, remainder taken from reference TRBV7-9 and TRBJ2-1, is DTGVSQNPRHKITKRGQNVTFRCDPISEHNRLYWYRQTLGQGPEFLTYFQNEAQLEKSRLLSDRFSAERPKGSFSTLEIQRTEQGDSAMYLCASSSIQGRAVEQFFGPGTRLTVL.

This sequence joins TRBV6-4 and TRBJ2-3, with 10 bases matching TRBD1. The trim removed 10 bases at V and 4 bases at J, leaving 11 bases unmatched. Germline loops: CDR1 MRHNA, CDR2 SNTAGT. This CDR3 spans 15 amino acids. CDR3 coding DNA: TGTGCCACACCCGGCGGGACAGGGGCCCCAGATACGCAGTATTTT. It translates to CATPGGTGAPDTQYF.

The chain uses TRBV20-1 and TRBJ1-2; D remains unclear. Germline loops: CDR1 DFQATT, CDR2 SNEGSKA (reference sequence). Trimming cost V 0 bases and J 7 bases, with 15 bases left between them. The CDR3 covers 14 residues. The CDR3 loop is CSAREGGLTRGYTF. DNA for the CDR3: TGCAGTGCTAGAGAAGGTGGGCTGACGCGTGGCTACACCTTC.

The J gene is TRBJ2-1, the V gene TRBV3-1; no firm D call. This CDR3 is built from 11 residues. V shed 1 base and J shed 10 bases, with 5 bases lying between them. Germline V gene data show CDR1 as LGHDT and CDR2 as YNNKEL (reference sequence). The CDR3 DNA reads as TGTGCCAGCAGCCAAGTTAGGGAGCAGTTCTTC. Its translation: CASSQVREQFF.

V gene TRBV3-1 combines with J gene TRBJ1-1; a possible D gene is TRBD1 (6 bases). Trimming left V 5 bases short and J 4 bases short, with 14 bases between. There are 14 residues in the CDR3. Germline loops: CDR1 LGHDT, CDR2 YNNKEL (reference sequence). The CDR3 spells CASSSYLGGTEAFF. The CDR3 DNA reads as TGTGCCAGCAGCTCATACTTAGGGGGCACTGAAGCTTTCTTT. Complete variable domain (other parts from reference TRBV3-1 and TRBJ1-1): DTAVSQTPKYLVTQMGNDKSIKCEQNLGHDTMYWYKQDSKKFLKIMFSYNNKELIINETVPNRFSPKSPDKAHLNLHINSLELGDSAVYFCASSSYLGGTEAFFGQGTRLTVV.

V is TRBV13 and J is TRBJ2-7; 8 positions match TRBD1. The CDR3 loop spans 13 amino acids. Germline trimming cut 6 bases from V and 4 bases from J; bases unmatched to any gene: 5. CDR1 PRHDT and CDR2 FYEKMQ come from the germline V gene (reference sequence). CDR3 loop: CASRRTGRYEQYF. The CDR3, as DNA: TGTGCCAGCAGGCGGACAGGGCGTTACGAGCAGTACTTC.

The rearrangement links TRBV20-1 to TRBJ2-5; 9 bases line up with TRBD2. Trimming at V came to 0 bases and at J to 5 bases, leaving 7 bases not matched to a gene. Germline V gene sequence: CDR1 DFQATT, CDR2 SNEGSKA (reference sequence). The CDR3 is 15 residues long. The CDR3 DNA is TGCAGTGCTAGAGATCAGCGGGAGGCTGGTGAGACCCAGTACTTC. Translation gives CSARDQREAGETQYF.

This clonotype came up once. V and J are TRBV7-8 and TRBJ1-4, with no clear D. The CDR3 sequence is 14 residues long. The germline V gene has CDR1 SGHVS and CDR2 FQNEAQ. Trimming took 3 bases from V and 11 from J, leaving 16 bases between them. CDR3 DNA sequence: TGTGCCAGCAGCTTTGGACGGCTCAGAGAGAAACTGTTTTTT. It is translated as CASSFGRLREKLFF.

V usage is TRBV12-3 or TRBV12-4 and J usage is TRBJ2-7, with unresolved D. Trimming removed 3 bases at V and 3 bases at J, with 9 bases between. CDR3 length equals 13 residues. CDR3 bases: TGTGCCAGCAGTTTTCAGAGGCTCTACGAGCAGTACTTC. As protein: CASSFQRLYEQYF.

This clonotype was seen once. J is TRBJ2-1 and V is TRBV20-1; the match to TRBD2 covers 8 bases. The CDR3 is 14 residues long. Germline V lookup: CDR1 DFQATT, CDR2 SNEGSKA (reference sequence). J gave up 8 bases and V 5 bases, and 11 bases lay outside the gene matches. The CDR3 DNA follows: TGCAGTGCTCGCGACGGGAGGGCAGGGGATGAGCAGTTCTTC. Translating gives CSARDGRAGDEQFF.

The V gene is TRBV3-1, the J gene TRBJ2-3, with 10 nucleotides matching TRBD2. Germline V gene lookup returns CDR1 LGHDT and CDR2 YNNKEL (reference sequence). The ends lost 3 bases at V and 0 bases at J; junction bases unmatched: 9. This CDR3 comprises 18 residues. The CDR3: CASSHLLGLAISTDTQYF. The CDR3 nucleotides read TGTGCCAGCAGCCACTTACTGGGACTAGCGATAAGCACAGATACGCAGTATTTT.

The table lists this clonotype with a count of one. The CDR3 DNA reads TGTGCCAGCAGCCCTCGCTGGACAGTTAATGAAAAACTGTTTTTT. Protein: CASSPRWTVNEKLFF. The V call is TRBV3-1, the J call TRBJ1-4, with D possibly TRBD1 on 6 matching bases. Germline V gene data show CDR1 as LGHDT and CDR2 as YNNKEL (reference sequence). Trimming pared 4 bases from V and 4 bases from J, leaving 13 bases between. The CDR3 loop spans 15 amino acids. The whole variable domain, filled in from reference TRBV3-1 and TRBJ1-4, reads DTAVSQTPKYLVTQMGNDKSIKCEQNLGHDTMYWYKQDSKKFLKIMFSYNNKELIINETVPNRFSPKSPDKAHLNLHINSLELGDSAVYFCASSPRWTVNEKLFFGSGTQLSVL.

This chain uses TRBV29-1 with TRBJ2-1; the D gene is possibly TRBD1 (5 bases). The CDR3 loop spans 17 amino acids. Germline loops: CDR1 SQVTM, CDR2 ANQGSEA. V was cut by 2 bases and J by 0 bases, with 17 bases left in between. CDR3 loop: CSVEKPTGQSSYNEQFF. The CDR3, as DNA: TGCAGCGTTGAAAAACCCACAGGTCAAAGCTCCTACAATGAGCAGTTCTTC.

The chain has TRBV12-3 or TRBV12-4 and TRBJ2-1, with unresolved D. V was shortened by 5 bases and J by 0 bases, with 11 bases between the two germline ends. This CDR3 is 15 amino acids long. The CDR3 is CASSLGQSSYNEQFF. CDR3 sequence (DNA): TGTGCCAGCAGTCTCGGGCAGAGCTCCTACAATGAGCAGTTCTTC.

The rearrangement joins TRBV11-3 to TRBJ2-4, with 8 positions matching TRBD1. CDR1 is SGHNT, CDR2 YENEEA, per germline. The CDR3 length is 16 residues. V lost 0 bases, J lost 8 bases, and 9 bases stayed unmatched. The CDR3 nucleotides are TGTGCCAGCAGCTTAGAGGGACGACAGGGGATAGACATTCAGTACTTC. Its protein product is CASSLEGRQGIDIQYF.

V and J are TRBV2 and TRBJ2-2; 9 positions agree with TRBD2. The CDR3 consists of 15 residues. From germline, CDR1 is SNHLY and CDR2 FYNNEI. V shed 6 bases and J 2 bases; nucleotides not matched to a gene: 4. This CDR3 is CASRETSGNTGELFF. Here the CDR3 DNA reads TGTGCCAGCAGGGAGACTAGCGGTAACACCGGGGAGCTGTTTTTT. The full variable domain, its missing parts supplied by reference TRBV2 and TRBJ2-2, is EPEVTQTPSHQVTQMGQEVILRCVPISNHLYFYWYRQILGQKVEFLVSFYNNEISEKSEIFDDQFSVERPDGSNFTLKIRSTKLEDSAMYFCASRETSGNTGELFFGEGSRLTVL.

The V call is TRBV20-1, the J call TRBJ1-1; possibly TRBD1 for D (6 bases). The V end was cut by 3 bases, the J end by 5 bases, with 16 bases between. This CDR3 is 14 amino acids long. Germline V gene data show CDR1 as DFQATT and CDR2 as SNEGSKA (reference sequence). CDR3 sequence: CSASPEKGGTEAFF. CDR3 sequence (DNA): TGCAGTGCTAGCCCGGAGAAGGGGGGGACTGAAGCTTTCTTT.

The chain employs TRBV4-1 and TRBJ2-3, with 11 bases aligning to TRBD2. This CDR3 region has 20 residues. With V trimmed by 4 bases and J by 0 bases, 15 bases remained unmatched. Germline-derived CDR1 and CDR2 are MGHRA and YSYEKL. The CDR3 here is CASSREVPGTSGTSTDTQYF. DNA for the CDR3: TGCGCCAGCAGCCGAGAGGTTCCCGGGACTAGCGGTACTAGCACAGATACGCAGTATTTT.

V is TRBV5-4 and J is TRBJ2-5, with 9 bases lining up with TRBD2. Looked up from germline, CDR1 is SGHNT and CDR2 is YYREEE (reference sequence). Trimming took 2 bases from V and 3 from J; bases not matched to a gene: 2. The CDR3 contains 14 residues. CDR3 region: CASSLAGGKETQYF. The CDR3 region has the DNA TGTGCCAGCAGCTTAGCGGGAGGTAAAGAGACCCAGTACTTC.